The 16 T cell receptor beta chains below were found in one sample sequenced in a study of identical twins. A single record per CDR3 protein comes from TCRdb applying MiXCR to the 5' RACE reads. The table shows hundreds of thousands of distinct CDR3 sequences, with 8% to 9% occurring only once. These data were also filed under a second study, of yellow fever vaccine responses in identical twins.

Sequenced sample: memory (CD45RO+) T cells sorted from blood. The origin of the receptors is a young woman in good health.

This clonotype was found many times. The rearrangement uses TRBV7-8 and TRBJ1-5; the D is unclear. CDR3 length: 13 amino acids. V was clipped by 7 bases and J by 2 bases, with 9 bases between them. Germline V gives CDR1 SGHVS, CDR2 FQNEAQ. The CDR3, as DNA: TGTGCCAGCAACGAACGGGGCAATCAGCCCCAGCATTTT. Translation gives CASNERGNQPQHF.

This clonotype was detected many times. The chain is built from TRBV2 and TRBJ2-7; no clear D gene. Per the germline V gene, CDR1 is SNHLY and CDR2 is FYNNEI. CDR3 length: 14 amino acids. V dropped 1 base and J dropped 3 bases, with 10 bases sitting between them. Written as DNA, the CDR3 is TGTGCCAGCAGTGAAGACGTATCTAGCTACGAGCAGTACTTC. It is translated as CASSEDVSSYEQYF.

This clonotype was counted a few times. The V gene is TRBV6-5, the J gene TRBJ1-2; no clear D gene. The CDR3 extends over 14 amino acids. V was pared by 6 bases and J by 2 bases, with 13 bases between. Looked up from germline, CDR1 is MNHEY and CDR2 is SVGAGI. CDR3 coding DNA: TGTGCCAGCAGCTTAGACACCGGCAACTATGGCTACACCTTC. Residues: CASSLDTGNYGYTF.

This clonotype occurred a few times. This chain connects TRBV20-1 to TRBJ2-6, with unresolved D. CDR1 is DFQATT and CDR2 is SNEGSKA in the germline V gene (reference sequence). V dropped 3 bases and J dropped 0 bases, with 12 bases sitting between them. The CDR3 covers 16 residues. Here the CDR3 reads CSASGVSPSGANVLTF. The CDR3 nucleotides read TGCAGTGCTAGTGGGGTCTCTCCCTCTGGGGCCAACGTCCTGACTTTC.

This clonotype showed up just a few times. The V gene is TRBV20-1, the J gene TRBJ2-3; weak D call: TRBD2 (7 bases). Trimming removed 1 base at V and 4 bases at J, with 12 bases between. Looked up from germline, CDR1 is DFQATT and CDR2 is SNEGSKA (reference sequence). The CDR3 has 14 residues. The CDR3 bases are TGCAGTGCTAGAGTGGAAGGGGGGGCAGATACGCAGTATTTT. Encoded protein: CSARVEGGADTQYF.

This clonotype showed up many times. This chain uses TRBV29-1 with TRBJ2-3, with no clear D. CDR3 size: 15 residues. The V end lost 0 bases, the J end lost 4 bases, and 14 bases lay between the germline ends. CDR1 is SQVTM and CDR2 is ANQGSEA in the germline V gene. CDR3 in amino acids: CSVEDSALPSDTQYF. CDR3 in DNA: TGCAGCGTTGAAGATTCGGCCCTCCCGTCAGATACGCAGTATTTT.

This clonotype was counted many times. This chain uses TRBV5-1 with TRBJ2-5, with D tentatively TRBD1 (6 bases). The CDR3 is 15 residues long. Germline-derived CDR1 and CDR2 are SGHRS and YFSETQ. Deletions cut 4 bases from V and 7 bases from J, with 20 bases between. CDR3 region: CASSARTDLIGTQYF. CDR3 nucleotide sequence: TGCGCCAGCAGCGCCAGGACAGACCTCATCGGGACCCAGTACTTC.

This clonotype was recorded at least ten times. Compared with germline, one end of the junction differs, possibly owing to a read error. V and J are TRBV3-1 and TRBJ1-2; 8 nucleotides align to TRBD1. The CDR3 covers 12 residues. Germline-derived CDR1 and CDR2 are LGHDT and YNNKEL (reference sequence). CDR3 residues: CASSQDTEQGVF. In DNA form, the CDR3 reads TGTGCCAGCAGCCAAGATACGGAACAGGGGGTTTTC.

The sample holds many counts of this clonotype. The CDR3 nucleotides are TGCGCCAGCAGCCTCTCGGGGCAGGGAGGTCCCCAAGAGACCCAGTACTTC. This translates into CASSLSGQGGPQETQYF. The V call is TRBV5-1, the J call TRBJ2-5; a possible D gene is TRBD2 (6 bases). V lost 4 bases, J lost 1 base, and 20 bases lay in between. CDR1 is SGHRS, CDR2 YFSETQ, per germline. CDR3 length equals 17 residues.

This clonotype was observed a few times. CDR3 loop: CASSYSFRLAGAANTGELFF. CDR3 nucleotides: TGTGCCAGCAGTTACTCATTCAGACTAGCGGGAGCCGCGAACACCGGGGAGCTGTTTTTT. The chain links TRBV6-2 or TRBV6-3 to TRBJ2-2; TRBD2 matches at 12 bases. This CDR3 region has 20 residues. The V and J ends lost 0 bases and 0 bases, in that order; junction bases with no gene match: 8. Germline CDR1 MNHEY, CDR2 SVGEGT.

This clonotype was seen at least ten times. This chain joins TRBV29-1 and TRBJ2-7, with TRBD1 identical over 11 bases. V lost 3 bases, J lost 3 bases, and 1 base stayed unmatched. Per germline, CDR1 SQVTM and CDR2 ANQGSEA. This CDR3 region has 13 residues. The CDR3 DNA sequence: TGCAGCGTTGAGGGGACAGGGGGCTACGAGCAGTACTTC. It encodes CSVEGTGGYEQYF.

This sequence joins TRBV10-3 and TRBJ2-1; 8 positions agree with TRBD2. Trimming cost V 6 bases and J 7 bases; bases outside gene matches: 5. The CDR3 has 13 amino acids. Germline V gene lookup returns CDR1 ENHRY and CDR2 SYGVKD. CDR3 sequence (DNA): TGTGCCATCAGGGGACTAGTGGAGAATGAGCAGTTCTTC. This gives the protein CAIRGLVENEQFF.

A few counts support this clonotype. The chain employs TRBV6-1 and TRBJ2-2; 9 bases match TRBD2. The CDR3 is 15 residues long. The germline V gene has CDR1 MNHNS and CDR2 SASEGT. With V trimmed by 7 bases and J by 6 bases, 9 bases remained unmatched. CDR3 nucleotide sequence: TGTGCCAGCAAGAACTTAGCGGGGGTGGCCGGGGAGCTGTTTTTT. Translating it yields CASKNLAGVAGELFF.

V usage is TRBV7-3 and J usage is TRBJ1-2, with D unclear. CDR3 length: 14 amino acids. The V and J ends lost 2 bases and 7 bases respectively, with 14 bases between them. From germline, CDR1 is SGHTA and CDR2 FQGTGA. As DNA, the CDR3 is TGTGCCAGCAGCTTAGATTCCGGTTTAGGTGGCTACACCTTC. It is translated as CASSLDSGLGGYTF.

The chain's CDR3 is CASSLGDRAGYTF. CDR3 in DNA: TGTGCCAGCAGTTTAGGGGACAGGGCTGGCTACACCTTC. The chain is built from TRBV12-3 or TRBV12-4 and TRBJ1-2, with 9 bases that match TRBD1. This CDR3 spans 13 amino acids. V lost 1 base to trimming and J lost 7 bases; unmatched junction nucleotides: 1.

This clonotype was detected ten times or more. The chain uses TRBV24-1 and TRBJ2-1; 7 bases match TRBD1. The junction had 10 bases not matched to a gene; V was cut back by 5 bases and J by 10 bases. Germline-derived CDR1 and CDR2 are KGHDR and SFDVKD. The CDR3 runs 14 residues. The CDR3 loop is CATSAAGGSGEQFF. As DNA, the CDR3 is TGTGCCACCAGTGCGGCAGGGGGTAGTGGGGAGCAGTTCTTC.